These 12 T cell receptor beta chains share one sample of origin, sequenced in a study of CD8 T cells in ankylosing spondylitis. Whole-study findings and limits: Within ankylosing spondylitis blood, a TCR beta motif made up of several highly homologous variants appeared to be characteristic.

TCRdb redid the calling of the 5' RACE reads with MiXCR, one entry per CDR3 protein. The repertoire holds 800,000 to 900,000 distinct CDR3 sequences, with 12% as singletons. These receptors lack a known antigen. Sequencing was done on a sample of blood, either unsorted or a sorted T cell fraction (not recorded which). The source is a male donor with ankylosing spondylitis.

The chain is built from TRBV7-9 and TRBJ1-2, with TRBD1 as a possible D gene (6 bases). The CDR3 extends over 14 amino acids. The germline CDR1 and CDR2 sequences are SEHNR and FQNEAQ (reference sequence). V dropped 3 bases and J dropped 4 bases, with 12 bases sitting between them. Written as DNA, the CDR3 is TGTGCCAGCAGCTTTTCCAGGGGACCCTATGGCTACACCTTC. Its protein is CASSFSRGPYGYTF.

The chain has TRBV7-2 and TRBJ2-1; TRBD1 matches at 8 bases. Germline V gives CDR1 SGHTA, CDR2 FQGNSA. This CDR3 comprises 14 residues. With 7 bases clipped from V and 8 bases from J, the junction kept 10 bases outside the gene matches. The CDR3 DNA sequence: TGTGCCAGCACCCCCGGACAGGGAGGTGATGAGCAGTTCTTC. Encoded protein: CASTPGQGGDEQFF.

This clonotype was seen only a few times. Here the CDR3 reads CSARELAGRSSYNEQFF. Written as DNA, the CDR3 is TGCAGTGCTAGAGAACTAGCGGGGCGGAGCTCCTACAATGAGCAGTTCTTC. The chain combines TRBV20-1 with TRBJ2-1; 10 nucleotides match TRBD2. The V segment lost 0 bases and the J segment 0 bases; nucleotides outside the gene matches: 5. The CDR3 has 17 amino acids. In germline, CDR1 is DFQATT, CDR2 SNEGSKA (reference sequence).

This clonotype has a handful of counts. The V and J genes are TRBV7-8 and TRBJ2-2; the D gene is possibly TRBD1 (6 bases). The germline gives CDR1 SGHVS, CDR2 FQNEAQ. Between the trimmed V and J ends, which lost 5 bases and 4 bases, there was a span of 14 bases. The CDR3 has 15 residues. For the CDR3, the DNA is TGTGCCAGCAGCATACAGGGAGAGGGCACCGGGGAGCTGTTTTTT. It specifies CASSIQGEGTGELFF.

This chain's CDR3 is CSAEDRGLEETQYF. The CDR3 nucleotides read TGCAGTGCTGAGGACAGGGGGCTCGAAGAGACCCAGTACTTC. This chain links TRBV20-1 with TRBJ2-5; 11 bases map to TRBD1. Germline lookup yields CDR1 DFQATT and CDR2 SNEGSKA (reference sequence). V lost 5 bases and J lost 3; bases outside the gene matches: 5. The CDR3 is 14 residues long.

A note on this clonotype: A junction boundary mismatches the germline segment, possibly from a read error. The chain is built from TRBV4-2 and TRBJ1-2; TRBD1 is a possible D gene (6 bases). The CDR3 has 15 amino acids. Germline V gene data show CDR1 as LGHNA and CDR2 as YNFKEQ. CDR3 amino acids: CASSQDRSINYGYTF. The DNA for the CDR3 is TGTGCCAGCAGTCAAGACAGGTCCATTAACTATGGCTACACCTTC.

V gene TRBV20-1 combines with J gene TRBJ2-3, with 10 bases matching TRBD2. Trimming at V came to 6 bases and at J to 7 bases, leaving 16 bases not matched to a gene. Germline V gene sequence: CDR1 DFQATT, CDR2 SNEGSKA (reference sequence). The CDR3 spans 16 residues. The CDR3 DNA follows: TGCAGTGCCCAGACCCATAGCGGGAGGCTTTTGTATACGCAGTATTTT. This translates into CSAQTHSGRLLYTQYF.

The chain is built from TRBV11-3 and TRBJ2-1; 12 bases line up with TRBD2. V lost 4 bases, J lost 10 bases, and 8 bases stayed unmatched. Germline CDR1 reads SGHNT; CDR2 reads YENEEA. The CDR3 has 15 amino acids. The CDR3 DNA follows: TGTGCCAGCAGCTCCCTAGCGGGAGGGCCCGGGGAGCAGTTCTTC. This sequence encodes CASSSLAGGPGEQFF.

This clonotype showed up just a few times. The chain carries TRBV10-1 and TRBJ2-3; maybe TRBD2 (5 bases). Per the germline V gene, CDR1 is WNHNN and CDR2 is SYGVQD (reference sequence). CDR3 length equals 16 residues. V was cut by 6 bases and J by 1 base, with 17 bases left in between. In DNA form, the CDR3 reads TGCGCCAGCAGCGATAGAAGAGGGTTTGGCACAGATACGCAGTATTTT. Translating gives CASSDRRGFGTDTQYF.

This chain connects TRBV2 to TRBJ1-6; D unclear. The V gene lost 5 bases and the J gene lost 9 bases, with 14 bases spanning the gap. Germline-derived CDR1 and CDR2 are SNHLY and FYNNEI. The CDR3 runs 14 residues. The CDR3 sequence is CASSLEALGSPLHF. CDR3 nucleotide sequence: TGTGCCAGCAGTCTGGAGGCACTGGGTTCACCCCTCCACTTT.

This clonotype appeared a few times. The chain recombines TRBV27 with TRBJ2-1; 7 bases are shared with TRBD2. Trimming removed 1 base from V and 1 base from J; junction bases left unmatched: 1. Germline CDR1 MNHEY, CDR2 SMNVEV (reference sequence). The CDR3 loop spans 15 amino acids. The CDR3 region has the DNA TGTGCCAGCAGTTTATGGGGGGGTTCCTACAATGAGCAGTTCTTC. Translating it yields CASSLWGGSYNEQFF.

This clonotype came up a few times. The chain uses TRBV13 and TRBJ2-7, with D perhaps matching TRBD2 (7 bases). CDR3 length: 15 residues. Trimming stripped 6 bases from V and 0 bases from J, with 15 bases between. Germline V lookup: CDR1 PRHDT, CDR2 FYEKMQ (reference sequence). The CDR3 here is CASSSNRGGSYEQYF. As DNA, the CDR3 is TGTGCCAGCAGTTCTAATAGGGGGGGCTCCTACGAGCAGTACTTC.